This passage covers 5 T cell receptor beta chains from one sample sequenced in a study of cytomegalovirus exposure and HLA in healthy donors. PCR amplification relied on 60 Vbeta primers (plus 13 Jbeta primers). Profiling relied on immunoSEQ multiplex PCR, and the TCRdb table lists in-frame clones only, not all of them. The data contain a few hundred thousand clones, 70% to 90% of them singletons. Sequenced input: PBMCs. The receptor source for this set is a woman aged 60-75 years in good health and CMV-seropositive.

The V and J genes are TRBV11-2 and TRBJ2-2; the D is unclear. Deletions cut 1 base from V and 4 bases from J, with 4 bases between. There are 13 residues in the CDR3. The germline V gene encodes CDR1 SGHAT and CDR2 FQNNGV. The CDR3 reads CASSLGVTGELFF. The CDR3 region has the DNA TGTGCCAGCAGCTTAGGAGTCACCGGGGAGCTGTTTTTT.

V usage is TRBV7-9 and J usage is TRBJ2-7; the D gene is possibly TRBD2 (6 bases). The CDR3 contains 13 residues. In germline, CDR1 is SEHNR, CDR2 FQNEAQ (reference sequence). Trimming took off 5 bases at V and 7 bases at J, with 15 bases between the two ends. CDR3 coding DNA: TGTGCCAGCAGCCAAGGCCGGGAGTGGGAGCAGTACTTC. Protein: CASSQGREWEQYF.

The chain uses TRBV28 and TRBJ1-1; D remains ambiguous. This CDR3 contains 11 residues. CDR1 and CDR2 (germline): MDHEN, SYDVKM. V lost 7 bases to trimming and J lost 7 bases, with 10 bases between them. The CDR3, as DNA: TGTGCCAGCACGAACCGCTATGAAGCTTTCTTT. It yields the protein CASTNRYEAFF.

V and J are TRBV11-2 and TRBJ2-7; 7 bases fit TRBD2. Germline CDR1 reads SGHAT; CDR2 reads FQNNGV. J was trimmed by 2 bases and V by 1 base; bases with no gene match: 14. This CDR3 region has 18 residues. CDR3 in amino acids: CASSLAASGLREPYEQYF. The DNA for the CDR3 is TGTGCCAGCAGCTTAGCGGCTAGCGGCCTTCGGGAGCCCTACGAGCAGTACTTC.

The genes are TRBV18 and TRBJ2-7, with 10 bases aligning to TRBD2. This CDR3 is 15 amino acids long. Germline trimming cut 4 bases from V and 3 bases from J; bases unmatched to any gene: 6. Per germline, CDR1 KGHSH and CDR2 LQKENI. CDR3 residues: CASSHPSGRDYEQYF. The CDR3 DNA reads TGTGCCAGCTCACACCCTAGCGGGAGAGACTACGAGCAGTACTTC.